The T cell receptor beta chain described here comes from a study of OX40 agonist ivuxolimab in advanced cancers. Broadly, across the study: Ivuxolimab was an agonistic, fully human IgG2 monoclonal antibody directed against OX40 (CD134), a costimulatory receptor. Of the approximately 50 dose-escalation patients, hepatocellular carcinoma was present in roughly 19, melanoma in approximately 15, renal cell carcinoma in 9 and head and neck cancer in 9. The paper describes the monotherapy dose-escalation part (N ≈ 52 patients) of the phase I trial of ivuxolimab. Partial responses occurred in three dose-escalation patients, of whom one had hepatocellular carcinoma and two had cutaneous melanoma. The dose-escalation cohort was approximately 83% male with a mean age of approximately 60 years, ranging from roughly 20 to 80. The purpose of peripheral TCRbeta sequencing was to test whether ivuxolimab changed TCR sequence diversity and led to clonal T-cell expansion. Patients were allowed to have had prior anti-PD-1, anti-PD-L1 or anti-CTLA-4 therapy, and 40% of the dose-escalation patients had been treated with checkpoint inhibitors. Intravenous ivuxolimab was administered to patients every 2 weeks at six dose levels: 0.01, 0.1, 0.3, 1.5, 3 and 10 mg/kg. General study outcomes and caveats: In partial responders in the 0.1-3.0 mg/kg groups, normalized peripheral clonal expansion was found to be among the lowest, especially among CD8+ T cells. At doses of 0.1 to 3.0 mg/kg, clonal expansion of both CD4+ and CD8+ blood T cells was observed from baseline to week 6. After ivuxolimab, more expanded clones were found on average in CD8+ T cells than in CD4+ T cells. Antigen specificity was not determined for the clonally expanded peripheral T cells. Low levels of normalized T-cell clonal expansion were also seen in some patients who did not respond.

Genomic DNA was isolated from the sorted cells so that the TCRbeta CDR3 region could be sequenced. The immunoSEQ Assay was used to sequence the TCRbeta CDR3 regions. The table was pulled from immuneACCESS by TCRdb, which kept in-frame rearrangements only. Such tables lose some clones; where checked, under half of the loss comes from unresolved V genes, and the rest has no known cause. The sample yields 8,500 to 13,000 clones; 78% were counted once. The ten largest make up roughly 15% of the sample. The trial excluded patients who had a history of autoimmune disease or were on systemic immunosuppression. In every dose cohort, peripheral blood was drawn for TCR sequencing at baseline, cycle 4 day 1, and cycle 7 day 1. The samples were taken from a phase I, first-in-human, multicenter, open-label dose-escalation trial of ivuxolimab. The trial enrolled adults with locally advanced or metastatic head and neck squamous cell, hepatocellular, melanoma or renal cell carcinoma. Before TCR sequencing, CD4+ T cells and CD8+ T cells were sorted from peripheral blood as separate populations.

On this clone: It has no known antigen specificity. No base quality information exists; no much larger clone differs at one position.

The receptor was derived from an adult with an advanced solid tumor such as melanoma, head and neck, liver or kidney cancer. The source was CD4+ or CD8+ T cells sorted from blood, collected in a trial of the OX40 agonist ivuxolimab.

The CDR3 loop reads CAWSDGRVTEAFF. In nucleotides, the sequence is TGTGCCTGGAGTGATGGCAGGGTGACTGAAGCTTTCTTT. The chain was built from TRBV30 and TRBJ1-1; a weak D assignment points to TRBD1 (5 bases agree). The CDR3 spans 13 residues, from the cysteine through the phenylalanine. The sequence is cut down to CDR3 DNA, 39 bases in frame from base 1. V lost 1 base and J lost 5 bases; the stretch between them is 11 bases long. Sequences GTSNPN (CDR1) and SVGIG (CDR2) are obtained from the germline V gene (reference sequence). The entire variable domain, with the stretches around the CDR3 drawn from the reference TRBV30 and TRBJ1-1 proteins, is SQTIHQWPATLVQPVGSPLSLECTVEGTSNPNLYWYRQAAGRGLQLLFYSVGIGQISSEVPQNLSASRPQDRQFILSSKKLLLSDSGFYLCAWSDGRVTEAFFGQGTRLTVV.